The next 14 T cell receptor beta chains were all read from a single sample in a study of post-analysis software for immune sequencing data. cDNA libraries of TCR beta carried unique molecular identifiers. TCRdb re-called the PCR reads with MiXCR, one entry per CDR3 protein. The sample contains 700,000 to 900,000 distinct CDR3 sequences, around 45% of which appear only once. No antigen is known for these receptors. Study-wide findings and caveats: The study found TRBV5-6, TRBV5-1 and TRBV20-1 among a few TRBV segments more frequent in patients than controls.

The sequencing sample was made of blood. The receptor source for this set is a girl between 5 and 17 years old with multiple sclerosis.

The chain has TRBV7-3 and TRBJ1-1; TRBD1 might be the D (5 bases). Per the germline V gene, CDR1 is SGHTA and CDR2 is FQGTGA. The CDR3 contains 14 residues. Trimming left V 2 bases short and J 5 bases short, with 12 bases between. As DNA, the CDR3 is TGTGCCAGCAGCTTACAGGGAAAAAGTACTGAAGCTTTCTTT. This encodes CASSLQGKSTEAFF.

The V gene is TRBV5-1, the J gene TRBJ2-5; 11 bases fit TRBD2. The closer fit of TRBJ2-7 to the DNA end suggests the J call may be wrong. This CDR3 comprises 15 residues. Germline lookup yields CDR1 SGHRS and CDR2 YFSETQ. CDR3 protein: CASSGIAGGPDEQYF. CDR3 DNA: TGCGCCAGCAGCGGAATAGCGGGAGGGCCTGACGAGCAGTACTTC.

The J gene is TRBJ2-5, the V gene TRBV7-2; 11 positions match TRBD2. V lost 1 base, J lost 1 base, and 2 bases stayed unmatched. The CDR3 is made up of 16 amino acids. Germline V CDR1 and CDR2: SGHTA, FQGNSA. The CDR3 DNA follows: TGTGCCAGCAGCTTAGTTCTAGCGGGAGGCCAAGAGACCCAGTACTTC. Amino acids: CASSLVLAGGQETQYF.

This clonotype was recorded a few times. This chain connects TRBV20-1 to TRBJ2-1; D perhaps matches TRBD2 (5 bases). The germline gives CDR1 DFQATT, CDR2 SNEGSKA (reference sequence). The V end was cut by 3 bases, the J end by 5 bases, with 11 bases between. This CDR3 is 13 amino acids long. As DNA, the CDR3 is TGCAGTGCTAGTTCTCCTAGCCACAATGAGCAGTTCTTC. Residues: CSASSPSHNEQFF.

J is TRBJ2-4 and V is TRBV28, with TRBD1 identical over 9 bases. The DNA end favors TRBJ2-7, so the J call may be wrong. The germline V gene has CDR1 MDHEN and CDR2 SYDVKM. The CDR3 length is 12 residues. The CDR3 region is CASRTGGGEQYF. The CDR3 nucleotides are TGTGCCAGCAGGACAGGGGGTGGCGAGCAGTACTTC.

The chain combines TRBV6-1 with TRBJ2-1; maybe TRBD2 (5 bases). The CDR3 totals 12 residues. V lost 3 bases to trimming and J lost 12 bases, with 12 bases between them. The germline V gene has CDR1 MNHNS and CDR2 SASEGT. The CDR3 nucleotides read TGTGCCAGCAGTGATCGGGCCCGGGGGCAGTTCTTC. Translation: CASSDRARGQFF.

The chain links TRBV12-3 or TRBV12-4 to TRBJ2-5, with TRBD2 matching 8 bases. The CDR3 runs to 14 residues. The trim removed 3 bases at V and 6 bases at J, leaving 6 bases unmatched. The CDR3 DNA is TGTGCCAGCAGTTTGGGGACTAGGCGACAGACCCAGTACTTC. Its protein is CASSLGTRRQTQYF.

The chain has TRBV11-2 and TRBJ2-4; D remains unclear. The CDR3 length is 21 residues. CDR1 is SGHAT, CDR2 FQNNGV, per germline. Trimming took 4 bases from V and 0 from J, leaving 28 bases between them. The CDR3 loop reads CASSSPAGEESLPLAKNIQYF. The DNA of the CDR3 is TGTGCCAGCAGCTCGCCGGCTGGTGAGGAGTCTCTACCTTTAGCCAAAAACATTCAGTACTTC.

There are a few counts of this clonotype. This chain connects TRBV20-1 to TRBJ2-7, with 11 bases fitting TRBD1. V lost 5 bases, J lost 4 bases, and 4 bases stayed unmatched. CDR3 length: 13 amino acids. Per the germline V gene, CDR1 is DFQATT and CDR2 is SNEGSKA (reference sequence). CDR3 sequence: CSAWDRGGYEQYF. The DNA of the CDR3 is TGCAGTGCTTGGGACAGGGGGGGGTACGAGCAGTACTTC.

The chain employs TRBV27 and TRBJ1-1, with D uncertain. The CDR3 sequence is 16 residues long. Trimming cost V 0 bases and J 0 bases, with 11 bases left between them. CDR1 MNHEY and CDR2 SMNVEV come from the germline V gene (reference sequence). The CDR3 coding sequence is TGTGCCAGCAGTTTATCTCGGGGTAGAATGAACACTGAAGCTTTCTTT. Translation gives CASSLSRGRMNTEAFF.

This clonotype was found a few times. V gene TRBV12-3 or TRBV12-4 combines with J gene TRBJ2-1; D possibly matches TRBD1 or TRBD2 (5 bases each). Trimming cost V 6 bases and J 4 bases, with 16 bases left between them. The CDR3 consists of 15 residues. For the CDR3, the DNA is TGTGCCAGCAGCTCCGGGACCGGACTTTACAATGAGCAGTTCTTC. Translation: CASSSGTGLYNEQFF.

This clonotype was recorded a few times. V and J are TRBV24-1 and TRBJ2-5; D is undetermined. In germline, CDR1 is KGHDR, CDR2 SFDVKD. The CDR3 spans 13 residues. The V end lost 3 bases, the J end lost 4 bases, and 8 bases lay between the germline ends. CDR3 DNA: TGTGCCACCAGTGATGTCGATGGAGAGACCCAGTACTTC. It is translated as CATSDVDGETQYF.

This clonotype turned up a few times. The chain uses TRBV25-1 and TRBJ1-6; possible D gene TRBD1, 6 bases. The germline CDR1 and CDR2 sequences are MGHDK and SYGVNS. The CDR3 has 15 amino acids. The V end lost 5 bases, the J end lost 6 bases, and 14 bases lay between the germline ends. The CDR3 DNA follows: TGTGCCAGCAGTAACAGGGTTGCGGGTAATTCACCCCTCCACTTT. It codes for CASSNRVAGNSPLHF.

The chain carries TRBV6-5 and TRBJ2-1; D is perhaps TRBD2 (6 bases). Germline loops: CDR1 MNHEY, CDR2 SVGAGI. The CDR3 covers 13 residues. Trimming cost V 8 bases and J 10 bases, with 18 bases left between them. This CDR3 reads CASAWLARGEQFF. The CDR3 nucleotides are TGTGCCAGCGCTTGGCTAGCGCGAGGAGAGCAGTTCTTC.